This T cell receptor beta chain was sequenced in a study of T cells in localized non-small cell lung cancer. Broader study findings: Longer overall survival associated with higher blood T cell density; shorter survival with higher adjacent-lung clonality.

This CDR3 is built from 15 residues. Germline lookup yields CDR1 SGHAT and CDR2 FQNNGV. Deletions cut 1 base from V and 4 bases from J, with 11 bases between. Turning to this clone: Its antigen remains unknown.

TCRdb's copy holds only in-frame clones and misses some; the assay was immunoSEQ multiplex PCR. The table shows 75,000 to 95,000 clones, with roughly 87% occurring only once. The material sequenced was peripheral blood, taken before any cancer treatment. This TCR was sampled from a man aged 35-75 years with stage I squamous cell lung carcinoma. V usage is TRBV11-2 and J usage is TRBJ2-4; tentative D call: TRBD2 (6 bases). CDR3 residues: CASSLVGLDKNIQYF. CDR3 DNA: TGTGCCAGCAGCTTAGTGGGACTCGATAAAAACATTCAGTACTTC.